A selection of T cell receptor beta chains follows, all from one sample in a study of blood T cell repertoires in COVID-19. The table came from immunoSEQ multiplex PCR; TCRdb's copy has only in-frame clones and leaves some out. Of about 240,000 clones in the sample, 80% to 90% were seen once. Sequenced: peripheral blood. These receptors originate from a man in his sixties with acute or convalescent COVID-19. Both conserved end residues are part of each CDR3. The D gene is left open where the match is weak. The size of a clone is reported for some rows only, either as once, few or many, or as a class for expanded clones.

TRBJ1-1 | . | TRBV11-3 | once | TGTGCCAGCAGGACAGAAGCTTTCTTT | CASRTEAFF
TRBJ2-2 | TRBD2 | TRBV5-1 | . | TGCGCCAGCAGCGTCCCTGGGACTAGCGGTAACACCGGGGAGCTGTTTTTT | CASSVPGTSGNTGELFF
TRBJ2-3 | TRBD2 | TRBV6-2/TRBV6-3 | . | TGTGCCAGCAGTTACGAACCGACCGGGACTAGCGGGAGGTGGGGCACAGATACGCAGTATTTT | CASSYEPTGTSGRWGTDTQYF
TRBJ2-2 | TRBD1 | TRBV20-1 | . | TGCAGTGCTAGTTGCCCCTTTTTGATCCGGGGACAGCCGAACACCGGGGAGCTGTTTTTT | CSASCPFLIRGQPNTGELFF
TRBJ2-5 | TRBD2 | TRBV5-1 | . | TGCGCCAGCAGCTGGACCCGACTAGCGGGAGTCGAGGGGACCCAGTACTTC | CASSWTRLAGVEGTQYF
TRBJ2-1 | TRBD2 | TRBV30 | . | TGTGCCTGGAGTCCCATCGGGAGGGCCGGTGAGCAGTTCTTC | CAWSPIGRAGEQFF
TRBJ1-3 | TRBD1 | TRBV28 | . | TGTGCCAGCAGTTTTAAGACAGGGGGAAACACCATATATTTT | CASSFKTGGNTIYF
TRBJ2-2 | . | TRBV30 | . | TGTGCCTGGGGGTCCGCCGGGGAGCTGTTTTTT | CAWGSAGELFF
TRBJ2-1 | . | TRBV29-1 | . | TGCAGCGTTGGGTTTTCGGGCAATGAGCAGTTCTTC | CSVGFSGNEQFF
TRBJ2-1 | TRBD2 | TRBV11-2 | . | TGTGCCAGCAGCTTAGTGTTTGGGACTAGCGGGCCTGACAATGAGCAGTTCTTC | CASSLVFGTSGPDNEQFF
TRBJ1-4 | . | TRBV19 | once | TGTGCCAGTAGCCCTACGGGGTCAACTAATGAAAAACTGTTTTTT | CASSPTGSTNEKLFF
TRBJ1-2 | TRBD1 | TRBV14 | . | TGTGCCAGCAGCCAAGATAAGGAGGGACAGGGTCTCGATGGCTACACCTTC | CASSQDKEGQGLDGYTF
TRBJ1-3 | . | TRBV14 | . | TGTGCCAGCAGCCAGTACTCTGGAAACACCATATATTTT | CASSQYSGNTIYF
TRBJ1-3 | TRBD1 | TRBV4-1 | few | TGCGCCAGCAGCCAAGGAGCGAAGGGGGCGGGTGGAAACACCATATATTTT | CASSQGAKGAGGNTIYF
TRBJ2-7 | TRBD1 | TRBV7-2 | . | TGTGCCAGCAGCCAGGCCCCTCCGGGACAGGTAGCCTACGAGCAGTACTTC | CASSQAPPGQVAYEQYF
TRBJ2-7 | . | TRBV16 | . | TGTGCCAGCAGCCAATCTAGGCCTAGCTACGAGCAGTACTTC | CASSQSRPSYEQYF
TRBJ1-1 | . | TRBV29-1 | . | TGCAGCGTCGTTCAAATCTTAACTATGAACACTGAAGCTTTCTTT | CSVVQILTMNTEAFF
TRBJ2-3 | . | TRBV6-2/TRBV6-3 | once | TGTGCCAGCAGTGCCCGACTCCTCGTTAGCACAGATACGCAGTATTTT | CASSARLLVSTDTQYF
TRBJ1-5 | . | TRBV28 | . | TGTGCCAGCAGCCTTAACGGCGGCCCGCCCCAGCATTTT | CASSLNGGPPQHF
TRBJ2-3 | TRBD2 | TRBV5-4 | . | TGTGCCAGCAGAGACGGGACTAGCGGGAGGAATACGCAGTATTTT | CASRDGTSGRNTQYF
TRBJ2-3 | . | TRBV5-1 | . | TGCGCCAGCAGCTTGGGGGGGCAACGCACAGATACGCAGTATTTT | CASSLGGQRTDTQYF
TRBJ2-1 | . | TRBV7-3 | . | TGTGCCAGCAGCCCAGGTCGGAACAGGGATGAGCAGTTCTTC | CASSPGRNRDEQFF
TRBJ2-3 | . | TRBV3-1/TRBV3-2 | . | TGTGCCAGCAGCCAAGTGGCGGGTGGGATCGGTACGCAGTATTTT | CASSQVAGGIGTQYF
TRBJ2-7 | TRBD1 | TRBV27 | . | TGTGCCAGCAGTTTGCCCGGGACAGGGGGCTACGAGCAGTACTTC | CASSLPGTGGYEQYF
TRBJ1-2 | . | TRBV28 | . | TGTGCCAGCGCCGACAGACTAGGCAGCTACACCTTC | CASADRLGSYTF
TRBJ2-5 | TRBD1 | TRBV19 | few | TGTGCCAGTAGTATTAATCGGGACAGGGTAGAGACCCAGTACTTC | CASSINRDRVETQYF